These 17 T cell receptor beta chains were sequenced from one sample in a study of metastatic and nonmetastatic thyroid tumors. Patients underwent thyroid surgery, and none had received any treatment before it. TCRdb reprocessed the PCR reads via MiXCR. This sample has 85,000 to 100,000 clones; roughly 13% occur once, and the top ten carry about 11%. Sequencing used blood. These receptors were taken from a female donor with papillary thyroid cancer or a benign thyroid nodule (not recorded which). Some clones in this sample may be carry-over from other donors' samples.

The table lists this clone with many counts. For the CDR3, the DNA is TGTGCCAGCAGTCCCCCGGGGACAGATACGCAGTATTTT. Protein sequence: CASSPPGTDTQYF. This chain uses TRBV27 with TRBJ2-3, with D perhaps TRBD2 (5 bases). V was trimmed by 5 bases and J by 3 bases, leaving 9 bases between them. The CDR3 has 13 amino acids. Germline V gene data show CDR1 as MNHEY and CDR2 as SMNVEV (reference sequence).

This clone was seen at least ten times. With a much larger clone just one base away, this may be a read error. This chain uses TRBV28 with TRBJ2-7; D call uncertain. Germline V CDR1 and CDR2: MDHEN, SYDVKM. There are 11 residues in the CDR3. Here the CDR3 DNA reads TGTGCCTGCAGTGTTAGCTACGAGCAGTACTTC. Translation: CACSVSYEQYF.

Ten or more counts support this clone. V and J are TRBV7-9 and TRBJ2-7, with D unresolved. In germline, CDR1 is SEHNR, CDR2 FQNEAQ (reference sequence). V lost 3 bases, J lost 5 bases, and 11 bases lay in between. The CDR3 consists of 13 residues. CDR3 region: CASSFPTGNEQYF. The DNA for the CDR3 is TGTGCCAGCAGCTTCCCGACTGGCAACGAGCAGTACTTC.

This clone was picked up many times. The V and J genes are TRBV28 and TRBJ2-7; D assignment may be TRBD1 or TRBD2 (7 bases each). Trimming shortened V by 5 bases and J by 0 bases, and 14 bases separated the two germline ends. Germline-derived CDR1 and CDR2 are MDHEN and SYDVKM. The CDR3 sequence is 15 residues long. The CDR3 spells CASSGGAGGSYEQYF. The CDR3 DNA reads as TGTGCCAGCAGTGGGGGGGCAGGGGGCTCCTACGAGCAGTACTTC.

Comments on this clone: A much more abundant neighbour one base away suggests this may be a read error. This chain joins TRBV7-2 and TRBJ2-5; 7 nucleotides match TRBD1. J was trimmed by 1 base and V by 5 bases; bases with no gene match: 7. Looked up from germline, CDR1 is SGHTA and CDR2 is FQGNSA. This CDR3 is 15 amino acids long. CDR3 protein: CASSTPWDSQETQYF. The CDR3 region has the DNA TGTGCCAGCAGCACCCCCTGGGACAGCCAAGAGACCCAGTACTTC.

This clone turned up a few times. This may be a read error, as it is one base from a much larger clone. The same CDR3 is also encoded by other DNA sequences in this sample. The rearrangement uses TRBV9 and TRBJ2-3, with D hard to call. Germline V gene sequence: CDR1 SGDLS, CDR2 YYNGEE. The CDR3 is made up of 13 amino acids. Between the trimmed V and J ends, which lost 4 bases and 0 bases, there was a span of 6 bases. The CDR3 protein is CASSSLSTDTQYF. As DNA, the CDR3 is TGTGCCAGCAGCTCATTAAGCACAGATACGCAGTATTTT.

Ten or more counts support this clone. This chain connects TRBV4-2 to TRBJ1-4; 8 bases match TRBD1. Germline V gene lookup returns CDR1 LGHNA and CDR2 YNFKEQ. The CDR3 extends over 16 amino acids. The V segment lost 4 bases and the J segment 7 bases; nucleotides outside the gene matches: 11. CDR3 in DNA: TGTGCCAGCAGCCGAGGGACTCAGGGGGCGCGTGAAAAACTGTTTTTT. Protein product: CASSRGTQGAREKLFF.

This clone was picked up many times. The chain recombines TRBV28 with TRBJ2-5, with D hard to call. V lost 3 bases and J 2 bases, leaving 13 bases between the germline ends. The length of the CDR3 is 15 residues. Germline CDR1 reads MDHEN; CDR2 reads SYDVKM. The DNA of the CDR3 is TGTGCCAGCAGTTTGATTGGGCAGATACAAGAGACCCAGTACTTC. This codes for CASSLIGQIQETQYF. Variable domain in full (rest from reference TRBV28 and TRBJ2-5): DVKVTQSSRYLVKRTGEKVFLECVQDMDHENMFWYRQDPGLGLRLIYFSYDVKMKEKGDIPEGYSVSREKKERFSLILESASTNQTSMYLCASSLIGQIQETQYFGPGTRLLVL.

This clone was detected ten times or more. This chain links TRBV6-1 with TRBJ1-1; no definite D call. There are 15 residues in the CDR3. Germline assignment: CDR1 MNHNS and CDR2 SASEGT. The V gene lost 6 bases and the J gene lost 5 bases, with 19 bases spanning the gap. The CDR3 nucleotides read TGTGCCAGCAGCTCACTCCCCTTTCGAGGAACTGAAGCTTTCTTT. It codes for CASSSLPFRGTEAFF.

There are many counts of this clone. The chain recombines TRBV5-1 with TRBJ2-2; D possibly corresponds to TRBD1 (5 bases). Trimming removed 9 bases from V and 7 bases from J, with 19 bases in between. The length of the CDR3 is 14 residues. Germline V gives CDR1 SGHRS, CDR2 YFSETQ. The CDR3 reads CATRETAQGGELFF. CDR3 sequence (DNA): TGCGCCACCAGAGAGACCGCCCAGGGCGGGGAGCTGTTTTTT.

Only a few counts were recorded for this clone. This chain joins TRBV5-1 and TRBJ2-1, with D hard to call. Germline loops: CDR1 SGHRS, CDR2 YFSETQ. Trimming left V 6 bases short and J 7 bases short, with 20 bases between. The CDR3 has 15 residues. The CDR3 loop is CASIVVAGVGNEQFF. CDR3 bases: TGCGCCAGCATCGTGGTAGCTGGAGTGGGAAATGAGCAGTTCTTC.

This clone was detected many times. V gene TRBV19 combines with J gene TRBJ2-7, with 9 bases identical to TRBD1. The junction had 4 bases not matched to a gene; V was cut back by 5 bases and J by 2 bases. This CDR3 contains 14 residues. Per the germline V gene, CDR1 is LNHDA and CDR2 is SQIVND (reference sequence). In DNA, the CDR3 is TGTGCCAGTAGTCCAGGACAGGGGACCTACGAGCAGTACTTC. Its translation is CASSPGQGTYEQYF.

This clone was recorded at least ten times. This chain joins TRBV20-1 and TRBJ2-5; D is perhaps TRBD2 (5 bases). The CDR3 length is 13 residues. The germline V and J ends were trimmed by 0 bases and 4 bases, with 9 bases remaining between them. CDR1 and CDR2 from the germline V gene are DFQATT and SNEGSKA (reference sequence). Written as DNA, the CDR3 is TGCAGTGCTAGAGACGTCCGGGGAGAGACCCAGTACTTC. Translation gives CSARDVRGETQYF.

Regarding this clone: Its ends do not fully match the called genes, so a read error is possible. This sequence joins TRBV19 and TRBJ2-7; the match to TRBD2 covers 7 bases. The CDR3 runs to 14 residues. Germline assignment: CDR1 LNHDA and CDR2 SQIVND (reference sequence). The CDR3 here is CPSSTAGFAYEQYF. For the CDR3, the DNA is TGTCCCAGTAGTACAGCGGGATTCGCCTACGAGCAGTACTTC.

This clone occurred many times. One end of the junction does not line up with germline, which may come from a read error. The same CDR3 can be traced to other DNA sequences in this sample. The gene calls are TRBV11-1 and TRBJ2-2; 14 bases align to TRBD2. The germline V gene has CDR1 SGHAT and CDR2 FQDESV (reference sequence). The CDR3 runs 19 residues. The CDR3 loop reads CASSFPGLAGVPNTGELFF. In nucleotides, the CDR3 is TGTGCCAGCAGCTTTCCGGGACTAGCGGGAGTCCCGAACACCGGGGAGCTGTTCTTT.

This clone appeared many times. The CDR3 region is CSATPDHTYEQYF. The DNA for the CDR3 is TGCAGTGCCACGCCGGACCATACTTACGAGCAGTACTTC. The V and J genes are TRBV20-1 and TRBJ2-7; no definite D call. The CDR3 contains 13 residues. The ends were cut back, 6 bases at V and 4 bases at J, with 16 bases in the middle. CDR1 is DFQATT and CDR2 is SNEGSKA in the germline V gene (reference sequence).

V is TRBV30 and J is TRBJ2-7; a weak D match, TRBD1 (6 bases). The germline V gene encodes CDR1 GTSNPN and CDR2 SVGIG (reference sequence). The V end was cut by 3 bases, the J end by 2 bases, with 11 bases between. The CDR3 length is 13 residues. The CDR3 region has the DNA TGTGCCTGGAGGCGTGACAGGCCCTACGAGCAGTACTTC. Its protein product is CAWRRDRPYEQYF.